The rows below give T cell receptor beta chains drawn from one sample of a study of blood T cell repertoires in COVID-19. The assay was immunoSEQ multiplex PCR, and TCRdb's table has in-frame clones only and misses some. The profile shows 200,000 to 300,000 clones, 70% to 85% of them singletons. The sequencing sample was made of peripheral blood. These TCRs come from a woman older than 75 with acute or convalescent COVID-19. Both conserved end residues are part of each CDR3. D genes are given only for firm matches. Expanded clones get a size class; other rows say once, few or many, or leave the size out.

>TRBV18|TRBJ1-6|.|15|.
CASSPGPSRNSPLHF
TGTGCCAGCTCCCCAGGGCCCAGCCGCAATTCACCCCTCCACTTT
>TRBV7-9|TRBJ2-2|.|14|.
CASSLGLNTGELFF
TGTGCCAGCAGCTTAGGACTTAACACCGGGGAGCTGTTTTTT
>TRBV7-8|TRBJ1-4|TRBD1|17|.
CASSPIYQQGANEKLFF
TGTGCCAGCAGCCCGATATACCAACAGGGGGCTAATGAAAAACTGTTTTTT
>TRBV28|TRBJ2-3|.|16|.
CASSLLGDGRTDTQYF
TGTGCCAGCAGTTTATTAGGGGATGGCCGGACAGATACGCAGTATTTT
>TRBV5-8|TRBJ1-5|.|16|.
CASSLAGGGSNQPQHF
TGTGCCAGCAGCTTGGCCGGGGGGGGGAGCAATCAGCCCCAGCATTTT
>TRBV19|TRBJ1-4|.|15|once
CASSMVWQTNEKLFF
TGTGCCAGTAGTATGGTATGGCAGACTAATGAAAAACTGTTTTTT
>TRBV10-3|TRBJ1-2|.|14|.
CAISQALANYGYTF
TGTGCCATCAGTCAGGCCTTAGCTAACTATGGCTACACCTTC
>TRBV3-1/TRBV3-2|TRBJ2-5|.|15|once
CASSQGPSSSETQYF
TGTGCCAGCAGCCAAGGGCCTAGTTCCAGTGAGACCCAGTACTTC
>TRBV3-1/TRBV3-2|TRBJ1-1|.|14|.
CASSQSVESTEAFF
TGTGCCAGCAGCCAATCTGTAGAATCCACTGAAGCTTTCTTT
>TRBV5-8|TRBJ1-3|.|14|.
CASSLQGQGNTIYF
TGTGCCAGCAGCTTACAGGGACAAGGAAACACCATATATTTT
>TRBV27|TRBJ1-2|.|13|once
CASSLDGLPGYTF
TGTGCCAGCAGTTTAGACGGACTGCCAGGCTACACCTTC
>TRBV6-1|TRBJ1-2|TRBD1|15|.
CASSEQGALIYGYTF
TGTGCCAGCAGTGAACAGGGGGCGCTGATCTATGGCTACACCTTC
>TRBV5-4|TRBJ2-3|.|14|.
CASSFSPRTDTQYF
TGTGCCAGCAGCTTTTCTCCCCGCACAGATACGCAGTATTTT
>TRBV10-3|TRBJ1-2|TRBD1|13|.
CAVGTGGDYGYTF
TGTGCCGTGGGAACAGGGGGCGACTATGGCTACACCTTC
>TRBV12-3/TRBV12-4|TRBJ2-1|.|12|.
CASSGTGREQFF
TGTGCCAGCAGCGGCACAGGAAGAGAGCAGTTCTTC
>TRBV28|TRBJ2-2|.|12|.
CASSANVGGLFF
TGTGCCAGCAGCGCGAATGTCGGGGGGCTGTTTTTT
>TRBV27|TRBJ2-6|.|15|.
CASSLWGTGANVLTF
TGTGCCAGCAGTTTATGGGGGACAGGGGCCAACGTCCTGACTTTC
>TRBV28|TRBJ2-7|.|12|.
CASSLRVGEQYF
TGTGCCAGCAGTTTGAGGGTGGGCGAGCAGTACTTC
>TRBV30|TRBJ1-1|.|11|.
CAWSGGSEAFF
TGTGCCTGGAGTGGAGGGTCTGAAGCTTTCTTT
>TRBV3-1/TRBV3-2|TRBJ1-1|TRBD1|16|once
CASSQAGGTGGTRAFF
TGTGCCAGCAGCCAAGCGGGAGGAACAGGGGGTACTAGGGCTTTCTTT
>TRBV28|TRBJ1-2|.|14|.
CASSSSQGFYGYTF
TGTGCCAGCAGTTCATCACAGGGTTTCTATGGCTACACCTTC
>TRBV7-9|TRBJ2-3|TRBD2|18|.
CASSLRTSGNTSTDTQYF
TGTGCCAGCAGCTTACGGACTAGCGGGAACACTAGCACAGATACGCAGTATTTT
>TRBV14|TRBJ1-1|.|15|.
CASSQDLGRNTEAFF
TGTGCCAGCAGCCAAGATTTGGGGCGCAACACTGAAGCTTTCTTT
>TRBV19|TRBJ1-5|TRBD1|15|.
CASSPDRAFNQPQHF
TGTGCCAGTAGTCCGGACAGGGCTTTCAATCAGCCCCAGCATTTT
>TRBV6-5|TRBJ1-5|.|12|.
CAGRTGDQPQHF
TGTGCCGGAAGAACCGGAGATCAGCCCCAGCATTTT
>TRBV19|TRBJ1-5|TRBD1|14|.
CATGQVLINQPQHF
TGTGCCACTGGACAGGTTTTAATCAATCAGCCCCAGCATTTT
>TRBV6-5|TRBJ2-2|.|15|.
CASSYKLANTGELFF
TGTGCCAGCAGTTACAAACTCGCGAACACCGGGGAGCTGTTTTTT